Below are 6 T cell receptor beta chains sequenced from a single sample in a study of cytomegalovirus exposure and HLA in healthy donors. Use of 60 Vbeta and 13 Jbeta primers characterized the PCR. Libraries were prepared by immunoSEQ multiplex PCR; TCRdb keeps only in-frame clonotypes and omits some of them. The sample lists roughly 150,000 clones, approximately 77% seen once, with approximately 1.4% in the top ten. Specimen: PBMCs. These receptor sequences come from a man aged 18 to 29 in good health and CMV-seronegative.

The chain employs TRBV4-3 and TRBJ1-2; 7 bases agree with TRBD1. This CDR3 has 16 amino acids. Germline assignment: CDR1 LGHNA and CDR2 YSLEER. The trim removed 1 base at V and 4 bases at J, leaving 9 bases unmatched. Written as DNA, the CDR3 is TGCGCCAGCAGCCAAGCAGCTTCCGACAGGGCCTATGGCTACACCTTC. Its translation: CASSQAASDRAYGYTF.

The chain carries TRBV5-4 and TRBJ2-5, with TRBD1 as a possible D gene (6 bases). Trimming removed 4 bases from V and 6 bases from J, with 16 bases in between. This CDR3 has 14 amino acids. CDR1 and CDR2 (germline): SGHNT, YYREEE (reference sequence). The CDR3 here is CASSAPGEAQTQYF. In nucleotides, the CDR3 is TGTGCCAGCAGCGCCCCAGGGGAAGCACAGACCCAGTACTTC. The variable domain in full, with the rest retrieved from reference TRBV5-4 and TRBJ2-5, is ETGVTQSPTHLIKTRGQQVTLRCSSQSGHNTVSWYQQALGQGPQFIFQYYREEENGRGNFPPRFSGLQFPNYSSELNVNALELDDSALYLCASSAPGEAQTQYFGPGTRLLVL.

This sequence joins TRBV10-3 and TRBJ2-7; TRBD2 matches at 14 bases. This CDR3 region has 15 residues. The V and J ends lost 9 bases and 7 bases, in that order; junction bases with no gene match: 11. CDR1 and CDR2 (germline): ENHRY, SYGVKD. CDR3 DNA: TGTGCCATTCAACCGGGACTAGCGGGAGCTGGGGAGCAGTACTTC. Translating gives CAIQPGLAGAGEQYF.

V is TRBV2 and J is TRBJ2-1; possibly TRBD2 for D (6 bases). V lost 4 bases, J lost 7 bases, and 11 bases lay in between. This CDR3 is built from 13 residues. The germline CDR1 and CDR2 sequences are SNHLY and FYNNEI. In DNA, the CDR3 is TGTGCCAGCAGTGGCGGGATAGGGAATGAGCAGTTCTTC. Translated, it gives CASSGGIGNEQFF. The full variable domain, its missing parts supplied by reference TRBV2 and TRBJ2-1, is EPEVTQTPSHQVTQMGQEVILRCVPISNHLYFYWYRQILGQKVEFLVSFYNNEISEKSEIFDDQFSVERPDGSNFTLKIRSTKLEDSAMYFCASSGGIGNEQFFGPGTRLTVL.

This clone was observed once. The rearrangement uses TRBV5-1 and TRBJ2-5; the D gene is possibly TRBD2 (5 bases). Trimming stripped 0 bases from V and 3 bases from J, with 12 bases between. Germline V lookup: CDR1 SGHRS, CDR2 YFSETQ. The CDR3 extends over 15 amino acids. The CDR3 spells CASSLANGIEETQYF. In DNA form, the CDR3 reads TGCGCCAGCAGCTTGGCCAACGGGATCGAAGAGACCCAGTACTTC.

Concerning this clone: Other DNA sequences within the sample encode an identical CDR3. The V gene is TRBV11-2, the J gene TRBJ1-1; D remains unclear. This CDR3 is 15 amino acids long. Germline lookup yields CDR1 SGHAT and CDR2 FQNNGV. V was trimmed by 5 bases and J by 6 bases, leaving 19 bases between them. In nucleotides, the CDR3 is TGTGCCAGCAGCCCTTTCCTGGGCTGGCCCGCTGAAGCTTTCTTT. This codes for CASSPFLGWPAEAFF.